These 7 T cell receptor beta chains share one sample of origin, sequenced in a study of T cells in Graves' hyperthyroidism and ophthalmopathy. There were TCR beta CDR3 regions amplified from RNA transcripts. A first-round RT-PCR of the TCR CDR3 used the HTBI primer set. TCRdb re-called the multiplex PCR reads with MiXCR, one entry per CDR3 protein. The repertoire holds under 450,000 distinct CDR3 sequences, 15% to 17% seen once, with around an eighth in the top ten. The sequencing sample was made of blood. The receptor source for this set is a woman aged 18-29 years with Graves' hyperthyroidism.

At least ten counts were recorded for this clonotype. The chain carries TRBV28 and TRBJ1-2; 9 bases are a match to TRBD1. Germline lookup yields CDR1 MDHEN and CDR2 SYDVKM. The V gene end was trimmed by 7 bases and the J gene end by 5 bases; junction bases not matched to a gene: 11. The CDR3 length is 15 residues. CDR3 amino acids: CASTPRTGDSYGYTF. DNA for the CDR3: TGTGCCAGCACCCCTCGGACAGGGGACTCGTATGGCTACACCTTC.

This clonotype was observed a few times. The chain employs TRBV28 and TRBJ1-4; 8 bases line up with TRBD1. Germline V lookup: CDR1 MDHEN, CDR2 SYDVKM. J lost 8 bases, V lost 2 bases, and 4 bases had no gene match. The CDR3 extends over 14 amino acids. In DNA, the CDR3 is TGTGCCAGCAGTTTAGCGGGGACAGGAGAAAAACTGTTTTTT. Its translation: CASSLAGTGEKLFF.

In its sample, this clonotype was seen many times. The rearrangement joins TRBV20-1 to TRBJ1-1; D uncertain. The germline V gene has CDR1 DFQATT and CDR2 SNEGSKA (reference sequence). This CDR3 is built from 14 residues. V lost 0 bases and J lost 1, with 9 bases in between. This chain's CDR3 is CSARDTTGNTEAFF. The DNA of the CDR3 is TGCAGTGCTAGAGATACCACCGGGAACACTGAAGCTTTCTTT.

This clonotype was seen only a few times. The chain has TRBV5-1 and TRBJ2-2; possibly TRBD1 for D (5 bases). The CDR3 extends over 18 amino acids. V dropped 4 bases and J dropped 6 bases, with 25 bases sitting between them. Per germline, CDR1 SGHRS and CDR2 YFSETQ. The DNA for the CDR3 is TGCGCCAGCAGCGAGACGGCGGTTGGGGCTTCTGGCGCCGGGGAGCTGTTTTTT. Its translation: CASSETAVGASGAGELFF. Full variable domain (outside the CDR3, taken from reference TRBV5-1 and TRBJ2-2): KAGVTQTPRYLIKTRGQQVTLSCSPISGHRSVSWYQQTPGQGLQFLFEYFSETQRNKGNFPGRFSGRQFSNSRSEMNVSTLELGDSALYLCASSETAVGASGAGELFFGEGSRLTVL.

This clonotype was seen ten or more times. The V and J genes are TRBV6-2 or TRBV6-3 and TRBJ1-6, with 7 bases fitting TRBD1. Trimming cost V 9 bases and J 6 bases; bases outside gene matches: 5. Germline V lookup: CDR1 MNHEY, CDR2 SVGEGT. The CDR3 runs to 13 residues. The CDR3 sequence: CASRGGGNSPLHF. CDR3 DNA sequence: TGTGCCAGTCGAGGGGGCGGTAATTCACCCCTCCACTTT.

V is TRBV19 and J is TRBJ1-2; D gene ambiguous. Germline values: CDR1 LNHDA, CDR2 SQIVND (reference sequence). The CDR3 has 16 residues. Trimming shortened V by 6 bases and J by 0 bases, and 17 bases separated the two germline ends. CDR3: CASRARSPGSNYGYTF. The DNA of the CDR3 is TGTGCCAGTAGGGCCCGAAGTCCCGGCTCTAACTATGGCTACACCTTC. The full variable domain, in which reference TRBV19 and TRBJ1-2 provide the parts outside the CDR3, is DGGITQSPKYLFRKEGQNVTLSCEQNLNHDAMYWYRQDPGQGLRLIYYSQIVNDFQKGDIAEGYSVSREKKESFPLTVTSAQKNPTAFYLCASRARSPGSNYGYTFGSGTRLTVV.

This clonotype has at least ten counts. V is TRBV29-1 and J is TRBJ2-5; D might be TRBD1 or TRBD2, each matching 5 bases. This CDR3 comprises 12 residues. Germline V CDR1 and CDR2: SQVTM, ANQGSEA. Trimming removed 7 bases from V and 4 bases from J, with 13 bases in between. The CDR3 here is CSGLWGSETQYF. CDR3 nucleotide sequence: TGCAGCGGCCTTTGGGGGTCAGAGACCCAGTACTTC.